Each of the 26 T cell receptor beta chains below was sequenced from the same sample in a study of blood T cell repertoires in COVID-19. The assay was immunoSEQ multiplex PCR, and TCRdb's table has in-frame clones only and misses some. In the table there are roughly 310,000 clones, more than 75% of which are singletons. The sample taken for sequencing was PBMCs or T cells enriched from blood (not recorded which). The receptor source for this set is a man aged 55 to 69 who had recovered from COVID-19.

This rearrangement joins TRBV9 to TRBJ2-1; 8 bases are a match to TRBD2. The V segment lost 3 bases and the J segment 4 bases; nucleotides outside the gene matches: 6. CDR3 length: 15 amino acids. Germline lookup yields CDR1 SGDLS and CDR2 YYNGEE. As DNA, the CDR3 is TGTGCCAGCAGCGCCACGGGACTAGTATACAATGAGCAGTTCTTC. Residues: CASSATGLVYNEQFF. Based on the CDR3 plus reference TRBV9 and TRBJ2-1, the full variable domain is DSGVTQTPKHLITATGQRVTLRCSPRSGDLSVYWYQQSLDQGLQFLIQYYNGEERAKGNILERFSAQQFPDLHSELNLSSLELGDSALYFCASSATGLVYNEQFFGPGTRLTVL.

This chain links TRBV15 with TRBJ2-3, with D unresolved. This CDR3 has 16 amino acids. V was pared by 1 base and J by 0 bases, with 11 bases between. Germline lookup yields CDR1 LNHNV and CDR2 YYDKDF (reference sequence). The CDR3 spells CATSRGRSSSTDTQYF. Here the CDR3 DNA reads TGTGCCACCAGCAGAGGTCGTAGTAGCAGCACAGATACGCAGTATTTT.

V gene TRBV27 combines with J gene TRBJ1-1, with TRBD1 as a possible D gene (5 bases). The germline V gene has CDR1 MNHEY and CDR2 SMNVEV (reference sequence). Trimming cost V 8 bases and J 1 base, with 14 bases left between them. CDR3 length equals 14 residues. The CDR3 DNA sequence: TGTGCCAGCTCACAGGTCCGAGCGAACACTGAAGCTTTCTTT. It specifies CASSQVRANTEAFF.

J is TRBJ2-5 and V is TRBV28; TRBD1 agrees at 8 bases. Germline CDR1 and CDR2: MDHEN and SYDVKM. V gave up 4 bases and J gave up 2 bases; unmatched junction bases: 6. CDR3 length equals 15 residues. The CDR3 here is CASSSSGTGQETQYF. In DNA form, the CDR3 reads TGTGCCAGCAGTTCGTCAGGGACAGGACAAGAGACCCAGTACTTC.

The V and J genes are TRBV4-1 and TRBJ1-2; no firm D call. V shed 0 bases and J shed 8 bases, with 13 bases lying between them. This CDR3 has 14 amino acids. The V gene's germline CDR1 is MGHRA and CDR2 YSYEKL. The CDR3 reads CASSQELRMEGYTF. Written as DNA, the CDR3 is TGCGCCAGCAGCCAAGAGTTAAGGATGGAGGGCTACACCTTC.

This clone was picked up one time. The J gene is TRBJ1-2, the V gene TRBV28, with D hard to call. Germline CDR1 and CDR2: MDHEN and SYDVKM. The CDR3 is 16 amino acids. V lost 6 bases and J lost 1, with 18 bases in between. The CDR3 loop reads CASRPPRGQVNYGYTF. The CDR3 coding sequence is TGTGCCAGCAGACCGCCACGGGGTCAGGTTAACTATGGCTACACCTTC.

The chain joins TRBV30 to TRBJ1-1, with unresolved D. CDR1 is GTSNPN and CDR2 is SVGIG in the germline V gene (reference sequence). Trimming took 2 bases from V and 1 from J, leaving 11 bases between them. CDR3 length: 14 amino acids. CDR3 in DNA: TGTGCCTGGAGTTACTTTTTTAAGAACACTGAAGCTTTCTTT. Translation: CAWSYFFKNTEAFF.

The chain carries TRBV3-1 (or the pseudogene TRBV3-2) and TRBJ1-3, with D possibly being TRBD1 (5 bases). Per the germline V gene, CDR1 is LGHDT and CDR2 is YNNKEL (reference sequence). Trimming shortened V by 2 bases and J by 3 bases, and 11 bases separated the two germline ends. The CDR3 runs to 15 residues. The CDR3 DNA reads TGTGCCAGCAGCCAACCAGGGTCTCGTGGAAACACCATATATTTT. Translation gives CASSQPGSRGNTIYF.

V is TRBV4-2 and J is TRBJ1-2; D is ambiguous. CDR1 LGHNA and CDR2 YNFKEQ come from the germline V gene. The V and J ends lost 1 base and 0 bases respectively, with 9 bases between them. This CDR3 has 15 residues. The CDR3 reads CASSQVPSSNYGYTF. For the CDR3, the DNA is TGTGCCAGCAGCCAAGTTCCCTCCTCTAACTATGGCTACACCTTC.

The genes are TRBV19 and TRBJ1-6; D is perhaps TRBD1 (6 bases). CDR3 size: 17 residues. V lost 3 bases, J lost 3 bases, and 15 bases lay in between. CDR1 and CDR2 from the germline V gene are LNHDA and SQIVND (reference sequence). The CDR3 nucleotides read TGTGCCAGTAGTATGATGAGCAGAGGGGGCTATAATTCACCCCTCCACTTT. It codes for CASSMMSRGGYNSPLHF.

V gene TRBV6-5 combines with J gene TRBJ1-3; D unresolved. Germline lookup yields CDR1 MNHEY and CDR2 SVGAGI. The CDR3 totals 15 residues. The germline V and J ends were trimmed by 7 bases and 0 bases, with 13 bases remaining between them. The CDR3 coding sequence is TGTGCCAGCACCGCCGCGGGTTACTCTGGAAACACCATATATTTT. Translation: CASTAAGYSGNTIYF.

The chain has TRBV6-2 or TRBV6-3 and TRBJ2-5, with 7 positions matching TRBD1. The germline gives CDR1 MNHEY, CDR2 SVGEGT. The J segment lost 1 base and the V segment lost 1 base, leaving 3 bases of the junction unmatched. The CDR3 is made up of 15 amino acids. CDR3 in amino acids: CASSYLGQVQETQYF. CDR3 sequence (DNA): TGTGCCAGCAGTTACTTAGGACAGGTCCAAGAGACCCAGTACTTC.

The chain joins TRBV15 to TRBJ2-5; no definite D call. Germline assignment: CDR1 LNHNV and CDR2 YYDKDF (reference sequence). V lost 0 bases and J lost 5, with 13 bases in between. This CDR3 is 15 amino acids long. CDR3 residues: CATSRDQVVMETQYF. CDR3 sequence (DNA): TGTGCCACCAGCAGAGATCAGGTAGTTATGGAGACCCAGTACTTC.

The chain joins TRBV6-5 to TRBJ2-7; no clear D gene. Deletions cut 5 bases from V and 2 bases from J, with 13 bases between. In germline, CDR1 is MNHEY, CDR2 SVGAGI. This CDR3 contains 14 residues. The CDR3: CASSQVGEAYEQYF. In DNA, the CDR3 is TGTGCCAGCAGTCAGGTGGGCGAAGCCTACGAGCAGTACTTC.

J is TRBJ1-2 and V is TRBV7-9, with TRBD1 identical over 8 bases. V lost 4 bases to trimming and J lost 7 bases; unmatched junction nucleotides: 2. This CDR3 spans 12 amino acids. Germline loops: CDR1 SEHNR, CDR2 FQNEAQ (reference sequence). This chain's CDR3 is CASSWTGTGYTF. CDR3 coding DNA: TGTGCCAGCAGCTGGACAGGGACTGGCTACACCTTC.

The CDR3 bases are TGTGCCACCAGCAGAGGATCACAGGTCCAGAACACTGAAGCTTTCTTT. Translated: CATSRGSQVQNTEAFF. The chain has TRBV15 and TRBJ1-1; tentative D call: TRBD1 (5 bases). Trimming took off 1 base at V and 1 base at J, with 13 bases between the two ends. The CDR3 consists of 16 residues. Germline V gene sequence: CDR1 LNHNV, CDR2 YYDKDF (reference sequence). The entire variable domain, with the rest obtained from reference TRBV15 and TRBJ1-1, is as follows: DAMVIQNPRYQVTQFGKPVTLSCSQTLNHNVMYWYQQKSSQAPKLLFHYYDKDFNNEADTPDNFQSRRPNTSFCFLDIRSPGLGDTAMYLCATSRGSQVQNTEAFFGQGTRLTVV.

This clone came up a few times. The chain combines TRBV27 with TRBJ1-6; no reliable D call. Germline-derived CDR1 and CDR2 are MNHEY and SMNVEV (reference sequence). CDR3 length: 12 amino acids. Trimming shortened V by 4 bases and J by 7 bases, and 5 bases separated the two germline ends. The CDR3 is CASSYQNSPLHF. The CDR3 DNA reads TGTGCCAGCAGTTATCAGAATTCACCCCTCCACTTT.

This rearrangement joins TRBV7-6 to TRBJ2-5; 8 bases are a match to TRBD2. The V gene end was trimmed by 2 bases and the J gene end by 1 base; junction bases not matched to a gene: 12. The germline V gene has CDR1 SGHVS and CDR2 FNYEAQ. The CDR3 is made up of 18 amino acids. CDR3 sequence reads: CASSLRAGGGPLQETQYF. The CDR3 coding sequence is TGTGCCAGCAGCTTAAGGGCGGGGGGTGGCCCACTCCAAGAGACCCAGTACTTC.

This clone was counted once. V and J are TRBV5-1 and TRBJ2-2, with 7 bases fitting TRBD1. The germline gives CDR1 SGHRS, CDR2 YFSETQ. CDR3 length: 14 amino acids. V lost 2 bases and J lost 6; bases outside the gene matches: 4. CDR3 DNA sequence: TGCGCCAGCAGCTTACAGGGGAGCCCCGGGGAGCTGTTTTTT. This gives the protein CASSLQGSPGELFF.

The chain has TRBV5-1 and TRBJ1-1; perhaps TRBD1 as D (6 bases). Germline V lookup: CDR1 SGHRS, CDR2 YFSETQ. This CDR3 has 15 amino acids. V was cut by 6 bases and J by 2 bases, with 17 bases left in between. The CDR3 nucleotides are TGCGCCAGCAAGGGGGTGGCAGGGCCTAACACTGAAGCTTTCTTT. This sequence encodes CASKGVAGPNTEAFF.

This clone has only a few counts. V usage is TRBV6-2 or TRBV6-3 and J usage is TRBJ2-2, with TRBD1 matching 8 bases. Per the germline V gene, CDR1 is MNHEY and CDR2 is SVGEGT. This CDR3 region has 17 residues. V shed 2 bases, J shed 4 bases, and the junction held 9 bases outside the gene matches. The CDR3 sequence is CASSYKTGAFFTGELFF. The CDR3 DNA is TGTGCCAGCAGTTACAAGACAGGGGCTTTCTTCACCGGGGAGCTGTTTTTT.

A few counts support this clone. The chain has TRBV6-5 and TRBJ1-1; D possibly corresponds to TRBD1 (5 bases). Per the germline V gene, CDR1 is MNHEY and CDR2 is SVGAGI. The CDR3 is 13 residues long. The V and J ends lost 4 bases and 7 bases respectively, with 13 bases between them. CDR3: CASSSAVGGEAFF. The CDR3 DNA reads TGTGCCAGCAGTTCAGCGGTGGGGGGTGAAGCTTTCTTT.

The chain carries TRBV6-1 and TRBJ1-5; no definite D call. Germline loops: CDR1 MNHNS, CDR2 SASEGT. The CDR3 totals 16 residues. V lost 1 base to trimming and J lost 0 bases, with 10 bases between them. In nucleotides, the CDR3 is TGTGCCAGCAGTGAAGTTTGGGGAGCTAGCAATCAGCCCCAGCATTTT. Translation: CASSEVWGASNQPQHF.

This clone was seen a few times. This sequence joins TRBV6-2 or TRBV6-3 and TRBJ2-7; D is possibly TRBD1 (6 bases). Trimming took off 2 bases at V and 0 bases at J, with 8 bases between the two ends. The CDR3 sequence is 14 residues long. The germline gives CDR1 MNHEY, CDR2 SVGEGT. The CDR3 loop reads CASSYGTPSYEQYF. In DNA, the CDR3 is TGTGCCAGCAGTTACGGGACACCCTCCTACGAGCAGTACTTC.

The chain carries TRBV2 and TRBJ1-6, with TRBD1 matching 9 bases. The CDR3 has 18 amino acids. Germline CDR1 and CDR2: SNHLY and FYNNEI. V shed 1 base and J 0 bases; nucleotides not matched to a gene: 4. The CDR3 DNA reads TGTGCCAGCAGTGAAGGGGGACAGGGCATCTCCTATAATTCACCCCTCCACTTT. This encodes CASSEGGQGISYNSPLHF.

This clone is a singleton in its sample. V usage is TRBV7-9 and J usage is TRBJ2-5; the match to TRBD1 covers 8 bases. V lost 4 bases, J lost 4 bases, and 20 bases stayed unmatched. The CDR3 length is 19 residues. Per the germline V gene, CDR1 is SEHNR and CDR2 is FQNEAQ (reference sequence). This CDR3 reads CASSSPTTKDRGLLETQYF. The CDR3, as DNA: TGTGCCAGCAGCTCCCCGACGACCAAAGACAGGGGTTTATTAGAGACCCAGTACTTC.